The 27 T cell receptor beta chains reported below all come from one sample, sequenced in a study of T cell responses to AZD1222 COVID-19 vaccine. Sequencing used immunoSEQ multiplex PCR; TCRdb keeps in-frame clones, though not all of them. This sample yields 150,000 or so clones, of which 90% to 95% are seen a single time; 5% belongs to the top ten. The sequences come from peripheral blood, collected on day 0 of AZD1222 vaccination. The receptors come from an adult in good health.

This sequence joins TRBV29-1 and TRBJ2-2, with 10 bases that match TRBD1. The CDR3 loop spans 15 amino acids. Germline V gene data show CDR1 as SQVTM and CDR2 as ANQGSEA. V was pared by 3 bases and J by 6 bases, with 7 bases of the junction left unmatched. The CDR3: CSVEGTGETAGELFF. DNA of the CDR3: TGCAGCGTTGAGGGGACAGGGGAAACTGCCGGGGAGCTGTTTTTT.

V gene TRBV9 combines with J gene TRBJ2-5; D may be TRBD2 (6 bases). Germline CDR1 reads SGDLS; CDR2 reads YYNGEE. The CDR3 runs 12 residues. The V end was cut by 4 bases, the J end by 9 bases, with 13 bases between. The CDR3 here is CASSPSGGAQYF. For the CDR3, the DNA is TGTGCCAGCAGCCCTTCCGGAGGGGCCCAGTACTTC.

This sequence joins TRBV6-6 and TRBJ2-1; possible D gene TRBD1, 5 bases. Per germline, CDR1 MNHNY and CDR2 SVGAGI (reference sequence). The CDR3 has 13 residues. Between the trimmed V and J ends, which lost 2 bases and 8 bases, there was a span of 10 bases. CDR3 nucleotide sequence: TGTGCCAGCAGTTACACAGGTCAGGATGAGCAGTTCTTC. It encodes CASSYTGQDEQFF.

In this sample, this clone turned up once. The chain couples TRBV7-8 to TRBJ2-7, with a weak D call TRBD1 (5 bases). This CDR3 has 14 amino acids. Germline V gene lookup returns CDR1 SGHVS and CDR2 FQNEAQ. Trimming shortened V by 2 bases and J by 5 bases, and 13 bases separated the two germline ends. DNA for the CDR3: TGTGCCAGCAGCTTAAAAAGGGGCCCCCACGAGCAGTACTTC. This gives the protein CASSLKRGPHEQYF.

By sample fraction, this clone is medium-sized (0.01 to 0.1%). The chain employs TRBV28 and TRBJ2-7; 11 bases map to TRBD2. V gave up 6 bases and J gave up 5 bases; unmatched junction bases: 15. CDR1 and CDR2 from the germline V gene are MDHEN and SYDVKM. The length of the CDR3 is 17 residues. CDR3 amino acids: CASSPHPTSGTSDEQYF. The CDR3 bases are TGTGCCAGCAGCCCCCACCCGACTAGCGGGACCTCGGACGAGCAGTACTTC.

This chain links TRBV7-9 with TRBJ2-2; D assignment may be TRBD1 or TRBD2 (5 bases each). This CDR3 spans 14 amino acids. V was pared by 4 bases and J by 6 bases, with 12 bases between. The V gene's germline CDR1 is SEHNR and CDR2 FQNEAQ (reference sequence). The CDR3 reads CASSSNGAAGELFF. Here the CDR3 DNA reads TGTGCCAGCAGCTCAAACGGGGCCGCCGGGGAGCTGTTTTTT. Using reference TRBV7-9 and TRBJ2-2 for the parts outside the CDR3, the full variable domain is DTGVSQNPRHKITKRGQNVTFRCDPISEHNRLYWYRQTLGQGPEFLTYFQNEAQLEKSRLLSDRFSAERPKGSFSTLEIQRTEQGDSAMYLCASSSNGAAGELFFGEGSRLTVL.

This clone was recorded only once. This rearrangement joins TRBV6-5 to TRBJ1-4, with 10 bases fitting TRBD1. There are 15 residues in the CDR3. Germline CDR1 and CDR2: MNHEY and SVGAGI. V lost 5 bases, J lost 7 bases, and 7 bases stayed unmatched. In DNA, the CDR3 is TGTGCCAGCAGTCCCCTGACAGGGGGCCGTGAAAAACTGTTTTTT. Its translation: CASSPLTGGREKLFF.

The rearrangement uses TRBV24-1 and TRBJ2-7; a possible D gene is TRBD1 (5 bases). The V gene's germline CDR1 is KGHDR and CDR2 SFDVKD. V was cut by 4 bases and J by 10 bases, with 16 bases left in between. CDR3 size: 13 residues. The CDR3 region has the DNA TGTGCCACCAGTGAAATGAATTACAGGAGACAGTACTTC. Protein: CATSEMNYRRQYF.

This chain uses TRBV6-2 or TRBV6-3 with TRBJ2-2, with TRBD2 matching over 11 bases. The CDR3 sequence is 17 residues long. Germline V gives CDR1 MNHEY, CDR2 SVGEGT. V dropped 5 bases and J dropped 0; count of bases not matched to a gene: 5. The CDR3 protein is CASSLTSGAANTGELFF. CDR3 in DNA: TGTGCCAGCAGTCTGACTAGCGGGGCCGCGAACACCGGGGAGCTGTTTTTT.

CDR3 coding DNA: TGTGCCACCAGTGAAACTCGACAGTTTCAAGAGACCCAGTACTTC. Amino acid sequence: CATSETRQFQETQYF. The chain combines TRBV24-1 with TRBJ2-5; tentative D call: TRBD1 (5 bases). V was trimmed by 4 bases and J by 2 bases, leaving 13 bases between them. This CDR3 comprises 15 residues. The germline V gene has CDR1 KGHDR and CDR2 SFDVKD.

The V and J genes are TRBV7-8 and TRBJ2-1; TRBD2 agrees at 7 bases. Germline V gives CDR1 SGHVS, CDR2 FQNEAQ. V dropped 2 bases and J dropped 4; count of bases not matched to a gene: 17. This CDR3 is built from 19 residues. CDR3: CASSLKSPGGIQEYNEQFF. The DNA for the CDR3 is TGTGCCAGCAGCTTAAAGTCCCCGGGGGGAATACAGGAATACAATGAGCAGTTCTTC.

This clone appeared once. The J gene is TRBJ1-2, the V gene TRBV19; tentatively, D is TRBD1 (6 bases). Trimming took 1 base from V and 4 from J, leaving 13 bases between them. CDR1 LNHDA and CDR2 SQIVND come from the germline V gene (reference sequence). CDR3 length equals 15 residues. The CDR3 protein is CASSIVATGFYGYTF. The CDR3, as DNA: TGTGCCAGTAGTATAGTGGCGACAGGCTTCTATGGCTACACCTTC.

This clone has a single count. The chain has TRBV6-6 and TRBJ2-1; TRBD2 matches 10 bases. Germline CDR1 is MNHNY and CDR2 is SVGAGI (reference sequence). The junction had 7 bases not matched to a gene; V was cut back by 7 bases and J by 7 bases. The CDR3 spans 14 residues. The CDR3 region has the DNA TGTGCCAGCACTTTGTCTAGCGGGAGAAATGAGCAGTTCTTC. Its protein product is CASTLSSGRNEQFF.

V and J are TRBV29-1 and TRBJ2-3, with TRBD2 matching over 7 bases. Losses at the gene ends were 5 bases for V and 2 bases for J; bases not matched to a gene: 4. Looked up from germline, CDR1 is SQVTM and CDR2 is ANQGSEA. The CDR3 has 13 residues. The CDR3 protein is CSVRGLNTDTQYF. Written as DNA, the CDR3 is TGCAGCGTTAGGGGACTAAACACAGATACGCAGTATTTT.

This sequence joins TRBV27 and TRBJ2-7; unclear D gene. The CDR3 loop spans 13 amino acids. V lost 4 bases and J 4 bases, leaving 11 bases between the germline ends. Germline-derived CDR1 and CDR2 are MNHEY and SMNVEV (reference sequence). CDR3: CASSSLRNYEQYF. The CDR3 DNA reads TGTGCCAGCAGTTCCCTCAGGAATTACGAGCAGTACTTC.

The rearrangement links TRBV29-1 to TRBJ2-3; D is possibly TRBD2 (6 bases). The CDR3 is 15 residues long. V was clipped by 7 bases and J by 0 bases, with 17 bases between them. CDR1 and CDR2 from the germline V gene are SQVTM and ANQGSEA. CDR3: CSGTPSASSTDTQYF. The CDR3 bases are TGCAGCGGCACCCCTAGCGCCTCTAGCACAGATACGCAGTATTTT.

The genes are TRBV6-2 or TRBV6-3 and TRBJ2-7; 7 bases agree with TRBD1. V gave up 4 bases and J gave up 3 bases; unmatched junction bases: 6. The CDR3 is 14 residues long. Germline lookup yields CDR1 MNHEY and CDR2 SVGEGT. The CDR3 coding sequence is TGTGCCAGCAGTTTCGACAGGGAGCACTACGAGCAGTACTTC. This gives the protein CASSFDREHYEQYF.

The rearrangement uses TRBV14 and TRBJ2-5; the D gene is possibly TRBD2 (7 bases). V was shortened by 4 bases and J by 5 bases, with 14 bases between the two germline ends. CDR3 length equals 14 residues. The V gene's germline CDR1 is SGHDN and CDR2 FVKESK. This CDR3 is CASSPLGGQETQYF. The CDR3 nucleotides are TGTGCCAGCAGCCCCCTGGGGGGGCAGGAGACCCAGTACTTC.

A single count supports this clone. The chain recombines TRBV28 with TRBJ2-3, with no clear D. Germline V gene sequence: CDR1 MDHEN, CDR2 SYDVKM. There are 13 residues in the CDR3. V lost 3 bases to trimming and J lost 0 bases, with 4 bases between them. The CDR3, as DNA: TGTGCCAGCAGTTTTGGTAGCACAGATACGCAGTATTTT. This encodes CASSFGSTDTQYF. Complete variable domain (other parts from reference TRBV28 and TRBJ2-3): DVKVTQSSRYLVKRTGEKVFLECVQDMDHENMFWYRQDPGLGLRLIYFSYDVKMKEKGDIPEGYSVSREKKERFSLILESASTNQTSMYLCASSFGSTDTQYFGPGTRLTVL.

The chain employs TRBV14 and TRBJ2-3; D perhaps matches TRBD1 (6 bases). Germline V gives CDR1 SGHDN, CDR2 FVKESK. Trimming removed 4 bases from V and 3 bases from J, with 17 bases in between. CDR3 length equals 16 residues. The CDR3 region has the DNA TGTGCCAGCAGCCCTAGTACAGGGCCCTGGACAGATACGCAGTATTTT. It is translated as CASSPSTGPWTDTQYF.

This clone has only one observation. The CDR3 loop reads CASMPFTGQGGREQYF. CDR3 DNA sequence: TGTGCCAGCATGCCTTTTACGGGACAGGGGGGTCGGGAGCAGTACTTC. The chain employs TRBV27 and TRBJ2-7; 11 bases fit TRBD1. The CDR3 is 16 amino acids. After removal of 7 bases from V and 7 bases from J, the junction contained 15 bases not matched to a gene. In germline, CDR1 is MNHEY, CDR2 SMNVEV (reference sequence).

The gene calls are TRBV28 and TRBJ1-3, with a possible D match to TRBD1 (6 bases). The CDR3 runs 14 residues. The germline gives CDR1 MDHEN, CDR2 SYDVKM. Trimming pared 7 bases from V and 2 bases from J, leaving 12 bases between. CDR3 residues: CASTMDRTGNTIYF. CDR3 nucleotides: TGTGCCAGCACCATGGACAGAACTGGAAACACCATATATTTT.

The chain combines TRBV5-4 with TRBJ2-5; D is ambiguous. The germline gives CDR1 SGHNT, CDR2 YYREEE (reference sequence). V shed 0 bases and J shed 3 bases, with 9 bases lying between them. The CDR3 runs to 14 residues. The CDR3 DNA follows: TGTGCCAGCAGCTTGGGGAACCAAAAAGAGACCCAGTACTTC. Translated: CASSLGNQKETQYF.

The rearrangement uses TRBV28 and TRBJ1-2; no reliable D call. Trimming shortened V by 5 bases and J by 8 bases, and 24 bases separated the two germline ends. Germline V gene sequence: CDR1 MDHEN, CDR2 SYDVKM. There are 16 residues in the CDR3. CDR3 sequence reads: CASSPFWTRKGRGYTF. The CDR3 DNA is TGTGCCAGCAGTCCATTCTGGACTCGTAAAGGCCGGGGCTACACCTTC.

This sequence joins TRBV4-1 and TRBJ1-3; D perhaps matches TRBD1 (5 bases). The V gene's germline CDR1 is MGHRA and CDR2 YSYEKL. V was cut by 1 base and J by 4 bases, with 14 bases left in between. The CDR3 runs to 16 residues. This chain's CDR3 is CASSQAPQGTGNTIYF. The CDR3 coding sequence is TGCGCCAGCAGCCAAGCACCTCAGGGAACCGGAAACACCATATATTTT.

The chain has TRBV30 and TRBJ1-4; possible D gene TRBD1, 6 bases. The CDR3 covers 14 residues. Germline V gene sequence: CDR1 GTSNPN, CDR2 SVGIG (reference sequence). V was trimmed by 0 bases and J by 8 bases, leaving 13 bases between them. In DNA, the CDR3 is TGTGCCTGGAGTGTTCCGGGACAAAGGGAAAAACTGTTTTTT. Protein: CAWSVPGQREKLFF.

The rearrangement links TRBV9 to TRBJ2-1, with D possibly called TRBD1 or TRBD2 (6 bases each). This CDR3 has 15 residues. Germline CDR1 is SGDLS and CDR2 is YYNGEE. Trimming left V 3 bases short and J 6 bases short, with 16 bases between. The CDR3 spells CASSEEGGVSNEQFF. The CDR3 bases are TGTGCCAGCAGCGAAGAGGGGGGAGTAAGCAATGAGCAGTTCTTC.